This TCR beta chain is from a study of T-cell reconstitution after alpha-beta-depleted transplantation in children. Unique molecular identifiers were used in preparing the TCRbeta library. Via MiXCR, TCRdb re-called the PCR reads, giving one row per CDR3 protein. There are about 980,000 distinct CDR3 sequences in the sample; about 29% occur only once, and roughly 31% lies in the top ten. V lost 4 bases and J 4 bases, leaving 15 bases between the germline ends. CDR1 SGHKS and CDR2 YYEKEE come from the germline V gene (reference sequence). The CDR3 extends over 15 amino acids. The genes are TRBV5-5 and TRBJ1-3; TRBD1 might be the D (6 bases). Sequencing used PBMCs, mostly from graft donor cells, obtained 360 days after TCRalphabeta/CD19-depleted stem cell transplant. The clonotype originates from a boy in the first two years of life who had a stem cell transplant for SCID, so the T cells may come from the graft donor. This chain's CDR3 is CASSLGGLTGNTIYF. In nucleotides, the CDR3 is TGTGCCAGCAGCCTGGGGGGCCTGACCGGAAACACCATATATTTT.